This passage covers 29 T cell receptor beta chains from one sample sequenced in a study of OX40 agonist ivuxolimab in advanced cancers. Generated by immunoSEQ multiplex PCR, the TCRdb table keeps only in-frame clones and is missing some. The sample lists 90,000 or so clones, around 90% occurring once. Material: CD4+ or CD8+ T cells sorted from blood, obtained in a trial of the OX40 agonist ivuxolimab. Receptor source: an adult with an advanced solid tumor such as melanoma, head and neck, liver or kidney cancer.

This clone has a single count. The chain couples TRBV27 to TRBJ2-7; D not certain. This CDR3 comprises 14 residues. The V gene's germline CDR1 is MNHEY and CDR2 SMNVEV (reference sequence). V was cut by 5 bases and J by 3 bases, with 14 bases left in between. The CDR3 loop reads CASSPTPRRYEQYF. CDR3 bases: TGTGCCAGCAGTCCAACCCCCCGGCGCTACGAGCAGTACTTC.

The rearrangement uses TRBV5-6 and TRBJ2-5; a weak D match, TRBD2 (7 bases). In germline, CDR1 is SGHDT, CDR2 YYEEEE. V was clipped by 6 bases and J by 1 base, with 19 bases between them. The CDR3 is 16 amino acids. The CDR3 sequence: CASKFWGGQTQETQYF. For the CDR3, the DNA is TGTGCCAGCAAATTCTGGGGGGGCCAGACCCAAGAGACCCAGTACTTC.

This clone was picked up one time. The chain combines TRBV7-6 with TRBJ1-2, with D perhaps TRBD1 (5 bases). From germline, CDR1 is SGHVS and CDR2 FNYEAQ. Trimming cost V 5 bases and J 4 bases, with 11 bases left between them. The CDR3 consists of 13 residues. CDR3 residues: CASSPPGLYGYTF. In DNA, the CDR3 is TGTGCCAGCAGCCCACCGGGACTCTATGGCTACACCTTC.

The chain links TRBV27 to TRBJ2-7, with a weak D call TRBD2 (5 bases). In germline, CDR1 is MNHEY, CDR2 SMNVEV (reference sequence). CDR3 length equals 14 residues. V was cut by 7 bases and J by 0 bases, with 13 bases left in between. The CDR3 spells CASKAGVSSYEQYF. The CDR3 region has the DNA TGTGCCAGCAAGGCCGGGGTGAGCTCCTACGAGCAGTACTTC.

This CDR3 reads CASSPYRGRNTGELFF. The CDR3 region has the DNA TGTGCCAGCAGCCCATACAGGGGGCGCAACACCGGGGAGCTGTTTTTT. The chain recombines TRBV11-3 with TRBJ2-2, with TRBD1 identical over 9 bases. Losses at the gene ends were 5 bases for V and 2 bases for J; bases not matched to a gene: 6. The CDR3 contains 16 residues. Germline V lookup: CDR1 SGHNT, CDR2 YENEEA.

The V gene is TRBV2, the J gene TRBJ2-7; D gene unclear. This CDR3 region has 13 residues. Germline V lookup: CDR1 SNHLY, CDR2 FYNNEI. V lost 10 bases and J 0 bases, leaving 13 bases between the germline ends. The CDR3 DNA reads TGTGCCACTAATATAAGGGACTCCTACGAGCAGTACTTC. This gives the protein CATNIRDSYEQYF.

The chain combines TRBV2 with TRBJ2-1; perhaps D is TRBD1 or TRBD2 (6 bases each). V was shortened by 8 bases and J by 7 bases, with 18 bases between the two germline ends. This CDR3 is built from 14 residues. CDR1 and CDR2 from the germline V gene are SNHLY and FYNNEI. As DNA, the CDR3 is TGTGCCAGCCCTAAAGGGGGGCCCCAGAATGAGCAGTTCTTC. This gives the protein CASPKGGPQNEQFF.

This clone was seen a handful of times. The chain recombines TRBV5-4 with TRBJ1-1, with D possibly TRBD1 on 6 matching bases. The ends were cut back, 3 bases at V and 1 base at J, with 13 bases in the middle. Germline V gene data show CDR1 as SGHNT and CDR2 as YYREEE (reference sequence). This CDR3 is built from 15 residues. The CDR3 DNA is TGTGCCAGCAGCTCCCTGGACAGCTCGAACACTGAAGCTTTCTTT. It translates to CASSSLDSSNTEAFF.

The gene calls are TRBV19 and TRBJ1-5; possibly TRBD1 for D (6 bases). Germline lookup yields CDR1 LNHDA and CDR2 SQIVND (reference sequence). The CDR3 covers 16 residues. The ends were cut back, 1 base at V and 0 bases at J, with 10 bases in the middle. The CDR3 loop is CASSIAQGNSNQPQHF. The CDR3 nucleotides are TGTGCCAGTAGTATAGCACAGGGAAATAGCAATCAGCCCCAGCATTTT.

This chain links TRBV7-8 with TRBJ1-5, with 10 bases matching TRBD1. CDR1 and CDR2 (germline): SGHVS, FQNEAQ. There are 16 residues in the CDR3. The V and J ends lost 5 bases and 5 bases, in that order; junction bases with no gene match: 9. The DNA of the CDR3 is TGTGCCAGCAGCGGTCGGACAGGGGGAATTTATCAGCCCCAGCATTTT. Translation: CASSGRTGGIYQPQHF.

The rearrangement uses TRBV27 and TRBJ1-5; D uncertain. Trimming pared 4 bases from V and 1 base from J, leaving 5 bases between. Germline lookup yields CDR1 MNHEY and CDR2 SMNVEV (reference sequence). This CDR3 spans 13 amino acids. CDR3 DNA: TGTGCCAGCAGTTATGCCAGCAATCAGCCCCAGCATTTT. As protein: CASSYASNQPQHF.

The chain joins TRBV12-5 to TRBJ2-3; 8 bases are shared with TRBD1. The CDR3 runs 14 residues. Germline V CDR1 and CDR2: LGHNT, FRNRAP. With 8 bases clipped from V and 2 bases from J, the junction kept 6 bases outside the gene matches. As DNA, the CDR3 is TGTGCTAGTTTTTCGGACAGGGACACAGATACGCAGTATTTT. It codes for CASFSDRDTDTQYF.

The rearrangement joins TRBV5-4 to TRBJ2-1, with D tentatively TRBD2 (5 bases). CDR3 length: 15 amino acids. Per germline, CDR1 SGHNT and CDR2 YYREEE (reference sequence). V was trimmed by 5 bases and J by 5 bases, leaving 17 bases between them. CDR3 sequence: CASREAPDANNEQFF. The CDR3 DNA follows: TGTGCCAGCAGGGAGGCGCCAGATGCAAACAATGAGCAGTTCTTC.

This chain joins TRBV29-1 and TRBJ1-1, with a weak D call TRBD1 (5 bases). In germline, CDR1 is SQVTM, CDR2 ANQGSEA. The V gene lost 1 base and the J gene lost 4 bases, with 7 bases spanning the gap. The CDR3 is 12 amino acids. The CDR3 sequence: CSVEGGGTEAFF. The CDR3 nucleotides are TGCAGCGTTGAAGGGGGGGGCACTGAAGCTTTCTTT.

The chain joins TRBV25-1 to TRBJ2-5, with TRBD2 matching 13 bases. V was clipped by 1 base and J by 5 bases; unmatched bases: 7. Germline CDR1 is MGHDK and CDR2 is SYGVNS. The CDR3 is made up of 17 amino acids. The CDR3 protein is CASSEFTSGGVGETQYF. The CDR3 DNA reads as TGTGCCAGCAGTGAATTCACTAGCGGGGGGGTTGGGGAGACCCAGTACTTC.

V and J are TRBV29-1 and TRBJ2-2, with D maybe TRBD1 (5 bases). This CDR3 has 12 residues. CDR1 is SQVTM, CDR2 ANQGSEA, per germline. V was cut by 3 bases and J by 7 bases, with 9 bases left in between. The CDR3: CSVDGQGGELFF. DNA for the CDR3: TGCAGCGTTGACGGGCAGGGCGGGGAGCTGTTTTTT.

This chain uses TRBV28 with TRBJ1-3; tentatively, D is TRBD1 (6 bases). With 5 bases removed from V and 3 bases from J, the gap between germline ends came to 11 bases. Germline assignment: CDR1 MDHEN and CDR2 SYDVKM. The CDR3 is 14 amino acids. The CDR3 loop reads CASSIGGRGNTIYF. CDR3 coding DNA: TGTGCCAGCAGTATCGGGGGGCGTGGAAACACCATATATTTT.

The rearrangement uses TRBV5-4 and TRBJ1-1, with a weak D call TRBD1 (5 bases). Looked up from germline, CDR1 is SGHNT and CDR2 is YYREEE (reference sequence). The ends were cut back, 3 bases at V and 5 bases at J, with 8 bases in the middle. The CDR3 covers 12 residues. The CDR3 nucleotides read TGTGCCAGCAGCTACGCAGGGACTGAAGCTTTCTTT. As protein: CASSYAGTEAFF.

This chain uses TRBV5-6 with TRBJ2-3; D gene unclear. The V end lost 2 bases, the J end lost 4 bases, and 8 bases lay between the germline ends. Germline loops: CDR1 SGHDT, CDR2 YYEEEE. The CDR3 is made up of 13 amino acids. The CDR3 protein is CASSFGSPDTQYF. CDR3 nucleotide sequence: TGTGCCAGCAGCTTCGGATCGCCAGATACGCAGTATTTT.

The V and J genes are TRBV27 and TRBJ1-1; D uncertain. V was shortened by 0 bases and J by 8 bases, with 16 bases between the two germline ends. The CDR3 extends over 15 amino acids. Per the germline V gene, CDR1 is MNHEY and CDR2 is SMNVEV (reference sequence). CDR3 protein: CASSLSLTALGEAFF. Here the CDR3 DNA reads TGTGCCAGCAGTTTATCGCTTACGGCCCTGGGGGAAGCTTTCTTT.

The genes are TRBV19 and TRBJ2-1, with a weak D call TRBD2 (6 bases). CDR1 is LNHDA and CDR2 is SQIVND in the germline V gene (reference sequence). The CDR3 sequence is 16 residues long. V was clipped by 3 bases and J by 0 bases, with 12 bases between them. Here the CDR3 reads CASSIGTPSSYNEQFF. CDR3 sequence (DNA): TGTGCCAGTAGTATTGGGACTCCGAGCTCCTACAATGAGCAGTTCTTC. Full variable domain (remainder filled in from reference TRBV19 and TRBJ2-1): DGGITQSPKYLFRKEGQNVTLSCEQNLNHDAMYWYRQDPGQGLRLIYYSQIVNDFQKGDIAEGYSVSREKKESFPLTVTSAQKNPTAFYLCASSIGTPSSYNEQFFGPGTRLTVL.

This sequence joins TRBV4-2 and TRBJ2-1, with 9 positions matching TRBD2. The J segment lost 4 bases and the V segment lost 5 bases, leaving 6 bases of the junction unmatched. The CDR3 consists of 15 residues. CDR1 and CDR2 (germline): LGHNA, YNFKEQ. DNA of the CDR3: TGTGCCAGCAGCTTGAGCGGGGGGACTTACAATGAGCAGTTCTTC. This translates into CASSLSGGTYNEQFF.

The chain recombines TRBV6-6 with TRBJ1-5; D possibly corresponds to TRBD1 (5 bases). V was shortened by 10 bases and J by 6 bases, with 13 bases between the two germline ends. The germline gives CDR1 MNHNY, CDR2 SVGAGI (reference sequence). The CDR3 spans 12 residues. The CDR3 DNA is TGTGCCACGGGGGAGGCCCCTCAGCCCCAGCATTTT. Translated: CATGEAPQPQHF.

This rearrangement joins TRBV6-1 to TRBJ2-5; D may be TRBD1 or TRBD2 (5 bases each). From germline, CDR1 is MNHNS and CDR2 SASEGT. The CDR3 has 17 residues. V dropped 3 bases and J dropped 4 bases, with 21 bases sitting between them. The CDR3 bases are TGTGCCAGCAGTGAGAACAGAGGGACCTCTCTCCCAGAGACCCAGTACTTC. Translation: CASSENRGTSLPETQYF.

The chain carries TRBV27 and TRBJ1-4; D may be TRBD1 (5 bases). Trimming removed 5 bases from V and 0 bases from J, with 13 bases in between. Per germline, CDR1 MNHEY and CDR2 SMNVEV (reference sequence). The CDR3 is 16 residues long. As DNA, the CDR3 is TGTGCCAGCAGTCCATACCGGGGGGCAACTAATGAAAAACTGTTTTTT. Translation: CASSPYRGATNEKLFF.

The V call is TRBV6-5, the J call TRBJ1-2; 7 positions agree with TRBD1. The CDR3 has 15 amino acids. Germline CDR1 reads MNHEY; CDR2 reads SVGAGI. V gave up 5 bases and J gave up 4 bases; unmatched junction bases: 10. The CDR3 reads CASSAGTVDLYGYTF. DNA for the CDR3: TGTGCCAGCAGTGCCGGGACAGTCGACCTCTATGGCTACACCTTC.

The V and J genes are TRBV4-1 and TRBJ1-1; a possible D gene is TRBD1 (5 bases). In germline, CDR1 is MGHRA, CDR2 YSYEKL. V lost 1 base to trimming and J lost 7 bases, with 19 bases between them. There are 16 residues in the CDR3. The CDR3 spells CASSQAQGHEGLEAFF. DNA of the CDR3: TGCGCCAGCAGCCAAGCCCAGGGTCACGAGGGCCTTGAAGCTTTCTTT.

This clone was seen a single time. The chain has TRBV6-5 and TRBJ2-1; 11 bases map to TRBD2. There are 14 residues in the CDR3. CDR1 and CDR2 (germline): MNHEY, SVGAGI. The junction had 7 bases not matched to a gene; V was cut back by 6 bases and J by 9 bases. CDR3 region: CASSGLAGLGEQFF. The CDR3 DNA reads TGTGCCAGCAGCGGACTAGCGGGTTTGGGTGAGCAGTTCTTC.

V usage is TRBV28 and J usage is TRBJ1-6; D is undetermined. V lost 1 base and J 9 bases, leaving 13 bases between the germline ends. The germline CDR1 and CDR2 sequences are MDHEN and SYDVKM. The CDR3 totals 15 residues. DNA of the CDR3: TGTGCCAGCAGTTTATACCCCTCAGTTCGTTCACCCCTCCACTTT. It is translated as CASSLYPSVRSPLHF.